Sequencing of this T cell receptor (beta chain) was carried out in a study of blood T cells in healthy people across ages (dated by TCRdb to 2015 to 2017). The study in broad terms: In model experiments, roughly one uniquely barcoded TCR beta cDNA molecule per two T cells was captured by template switching. The donors were divided into four age groups: young (average around 15 years), middle-aged (over 35), aged (under 70) and long-lived (around 87). To avoid experimental bias, donors of different ages were spread randomly across the sequencing lanes. Two additional independent replicas of 1 million unique cDNA reads from the same blood draw were analyzed for two donors (one aged 18 to 30 and one aged 80 or older). Using deep sequencing normalized with unique cDNA molecular identifiers, the study measured how TCR beta repertoire diversity changes with age.

The paper as a whole reports these results and caveats: The long-lived group showed more naive CD4+ T cells, fewer expanded clones and increased TCR diversity than the aged group, suggesting age selection. Since profiling was done on bulk unsorted PBMCs, naive and antigen-experienced compartments could not be conclusively compared. Because donor CMV infection status was unknown, age-related changes in expanded clonotypes were potentially confounded. Estimates of total diversity based on one million sequenced T cells were regarded as lower bounds and as underestimates. The percentage of naive T cells measured by flow cytometry correlated strongly with observed TCR beta diversity. Observed TCR beta diversity per million T cells fell roughly linearly with age, and a significant reduction was already apparent by age roughly 40.

Trimming removed 4 bases from V and 2 bases from J, leaving 15 bases between the germline ends. According to the germline V gene, CDR1 reads MGHDK and CDR2 reads SYGVNS. The CDR3 has 17 amino acids, counting the end cysteine and phenylalanine. The read is trimmed to its CDR3 DNA, 51 bases read in frame from base 1. The receptor library was made with 5' RACE. Data came from an Illumina HiSeq 2500. A second PCR of roughly 6 to 12 cycles was run with a J-beta primer mix and a sample-barcoded 5' primer. A unique molecular identifier was introduced onto each TCR beta cDNA molecule by a template-switch 5' adaptor carrying 12 random nucleotides. Each sample yielded at least 3 million CDR3-containing paired-end reads. First-strand cDNA was synthesized from all RNA with the Mint cDNA synthesis kit, primed by a TRBC-specific oligonucleotide. After uracil-DNA glycosylase treatment, a first 18-cycle PCR used universal primers M1SS and BC2_uni_R on all cDNA. Processing in the source paper ran as follows. For normalization, 1 million high-quality reads, each with a distinct molecular identifier, were randomly selected from each sample. Instead of being binned into consensus sequences, reads with shared molecular identifiers were discarded. MiTCR, run with a Q25 quality threshold and the strictest error-elimination algorithm, handled CDR3 identification, clonotype clustering and error correction. Lower-bound total TCR beta diversity was estimated with a nonparametric unseen species model using Euler transformation. TCRdb reworked the public reads: Q25 trimming with fastp, MiXCR clone assembly, productive beta chains retained. Rows matching on CDR3 protein sequence are summarized as one entry with the most common DNA and genes. These V and J calls rely on TCRdb rather than the paper's analysis. The sample data list 600,000 or so distinct CDR3 sequences, and 40% to 50% of these were observed just once. Around 25% of the sample is held by the ten biggest clonotypes.

For this clonotype: Its antigen remains undetermined. No quality values exist for individual bases; no much larger clone is one base distant.

Donors were approximately 42 systemically healthy Caucasian individuals from Russia aged roughly 6 to 100 years. Around 10 milliliters of peripheral blood were drawn from each donor into EDTA-treated Vacutainer tubes. Ficoll-Paque density-gradient centrifugation was used to isolate PBMCs, with at least 6.5 million per sample. Trizol reagent was used to extract total RNA from the PBMCs, yielding at least 6 micrograms per sample. The percentages of naive CD45RAhigh/CD27high T cells were determined by flow cytometry on a PBMC aliquot from every donor. Sequencing was performed on blood. This TCR derives from a man aged 80 or over in good health. Here the chain combines TRBV25-1 and TRBJ2-6; the best D guess is TRBD2, with 6 bases matching. The bases read TGTGCCAGCAGTGGCAAAGAGGAGGGGACTGGGGCCAACGTCCTGACTTTC. The translation is CASSGKEEGTGANVLTF.